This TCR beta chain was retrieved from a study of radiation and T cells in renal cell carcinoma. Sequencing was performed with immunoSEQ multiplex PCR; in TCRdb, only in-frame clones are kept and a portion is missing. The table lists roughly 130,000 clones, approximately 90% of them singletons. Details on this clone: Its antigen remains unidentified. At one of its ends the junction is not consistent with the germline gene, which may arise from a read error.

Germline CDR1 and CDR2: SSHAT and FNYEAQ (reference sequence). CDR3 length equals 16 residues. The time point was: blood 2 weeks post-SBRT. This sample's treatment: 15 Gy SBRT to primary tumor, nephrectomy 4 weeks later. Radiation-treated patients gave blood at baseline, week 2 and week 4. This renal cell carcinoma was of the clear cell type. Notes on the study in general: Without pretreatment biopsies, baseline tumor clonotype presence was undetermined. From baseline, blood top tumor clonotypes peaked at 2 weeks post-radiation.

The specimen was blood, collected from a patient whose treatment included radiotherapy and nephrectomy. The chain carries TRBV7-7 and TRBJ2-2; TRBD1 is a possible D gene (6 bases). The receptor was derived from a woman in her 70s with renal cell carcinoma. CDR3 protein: CASSLAPTQGTGELFF. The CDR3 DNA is TGTGCTAGCAGCTTAGCGCCGACCCAGGGGACCGGGGAGCTGTTTTTT.